This note documents a single TCR beta chain sequence. Its specific antigen is unknown. Per-nucleotide qualities are absent, and no much larger clonotype sits a single base away. The data were taken from a study of blood T cell repertoires in COVID-19 (TCRdb year 2020). Describing the broader study: The collaborator samples originated in the United States, Italy and Spain and spanned the acute and convalescent phases of COVID-19. Where available, HLA class I and class II types were obtained from metadata supplied by the sample provider rather than from assay-based typing. The dataset comprised deeply sampled blood TCRbeta repertoires from subjects exposed to, actively infected with, or recovered from COVID-19. A freely available public database, intended as a resource for researchers studying the immune response to SARS-CoV-2, is where the repertoires were released. Sample metadata almost always included a de-identified subject ID, COVID-19 status, age in years and sex. Samples came from the ongoing ImmuneRACE study (first 160 participants) plus 1,254 subjects from 6 global collaborators. The material from the prospective study consisted of cDNA or gDNA derived from T cells, B-cell-depleted T cells, or PBMCs.

V is clipped by 3 bases and J by 4 bases, and the sequence between their germline boundaries is 6 bases long. Reading from cysteine to phenylalanine, the CDR3 counts 12 amino acids. The read is trimmed to its CDR3 DNA, 36 bases read in frame from base 1. CDR1 and CDR2 (SGHTA, FQGNSA) derive from the germline V gene. TCRbeta CDR3 regions were amplified from genomic DNA by means of the immunoSEQ Assay, a bias-controlled multiplex PCR. The authors' pipeline ran thus. The number of nucleated cells in each sample was estimated from the amplification of reference gene primers within the assay. To quantify the absolute abundance of each unique TCRbeta CDR3 rearrangement, sequence reads were collapsed and filtered. Productive Simpson clonality was computed per sample as the square root of Simpson's diversity index over productive rearrangements. TCRdb retrieved this table from immuneACCESS and kept in-frame rearrangements only. Not all clones are present; in checked studies, unresolved V genes account for under half, and no reason is known for the remainder. V, J and clone size are taken as reported in that table, and D and trimming were inferred from the DNA itself. The sample table lists a few hundred thousand clones, around 88% of them with a count of one. The ten largest clones capture 5.5% to 7% of the sample.

Another Seattle source contributed samples from volunteer blood donors who had recovered from COVID-19. The collaborating institutions used their own protocols to collect whole blood in K2EDTA tubes. For TCRbeta analysis, collaborators shipped samples in one of three forms: frozen whole blood, isolated PBMCs, or DNA extracted from either of those sample types. What the study reported, not specific to this receptor: The quantity of clinical and demographic metadata differed by source and by participant and was supplied without curation.

This chain joins TRBV7-2 to TRBJ1-1, with an unclear D gene assignment. This receptor was identified in a woman in her 30s who had recovered from COVID-19. The source material was peripheral blood. The sequenced DNA is TGTGCCAGCAGCTTGCGTCTCACTGAAGCTTTCTTT. It is translated as CASSLRLTEAFF.